These T cell receptor beta chains were read from a single sample in a study of blood T cell repertoires in COVID-19. Generated by immunoSEQ multiplex PCR, the TCRdb table keeps only in-frame clones and is missing some. The table shows around 50,000 clones, with roughly 91% occurring only once. The material sequenced was peripheral blood. The source is a man aged 50-60 years with active COVID-19. CDR3s include the opening cysteine and the closing phenylalanine or tryptophan. A D gene is named only where the DNA matches it firmly. A row's size may be missing; if present it is once, few, many or a size class.

.	TRBV3-1/TRBV3-2	TRBJ2-4	once	TGTGCCAGCAGCCAAGATCTGGGAGACTATCAAGCCAAAAACATTCAGTACTTC	CASSQDLGDYQAKNIQYF
TRBD1	TRBV13	TRBJ2-5	.	TGTGCCAGCAGCTTAGGGACAGGGGGTGAGACCCAGTACTTC	CASSLGTGGETQYF
TRBD1	TRBV13	TRBJ2-7	.	TGTGCCAGCAGCCTACAGGGGGCCTACGAGCAGTACTTC	CASSLQGAYEQYF
TRBD1	TRBV18	TRBJ2-7	.	TGTGCCAGCTCACTACGACAGGGTGCTTACGAGCAGTACTTC	CASSLRQGAYEQYF
TRBD2	TRBV18	TRBJ2-3	.	TGTGCCAGCTCACCCGGGACTACCTTCCCCTATACGCAGTATTTT	CASSPGTTFPYTQYF
TRBD1	TRBV4-1	TRBJ1-5	.	TGCGCCAGCAGTCGAGAGACAGGGGCCGCTTATAGCAATCAGCCCCAGCATTTT	CASSRETGAAYSNQPQHF
.	TRBV9	TRBJ1-1	.	TGTGCCAGCAGCGTAGGGGGGCTGATGAACACTGAAGCTTTCTTT	CASSVGGLMNTEAFF
.	TRBV7-2	TRBJ1-2	.	TGTGCCAGCAGCTTAGCAGAGGGTGGCTACACCTTC	CASSLAEGGYTF
.	TRBV7-6	TRBJ1-2	.	TGTGCCAGCAGCTTAGCGGCGGGAGCTCGCGCTGGCTACACCTTC	CASSLAAGARAGYTF
TRBD1	TRBV18	TRBJ1-3	.	TGTGCCAGCTCATTAGGACAGGGGGCTTTCTCTGGAAACACCATATATTTT	CASSLGQGAFSGNTIYF
TRBD1	TRBV2	TRBJ1-1	.	TGTGCCAGCAGGAGAGAGACAGGGGTGAACACTGAAGCTTTCTTT	CASRRETGVNTEAFF
TRBD1	TRBV12-3/TRBV12-4	TRBJ1-6	.	TGTGCCAGCAGTTCAGGGGGCCGCTCACCCCTCCACTTT	CASSSGGRSPLHF
TRBD1	TRBV10-3	TRBJ1-1	.	TGTGCCGTGGGACAGGGGGCCCGGACTGAAGCTTTCTTT	CAVGQGARTEAFF
.	TRBV7-2	TRBJ2-3	.	TGTGCCAGCAGCTTAGCTAGCGAGGACTCAGATACGCAGTATTTT	CASSLASEDSDTQYF
.	TRBV7-9	TRBJ2-7	.	TGTGCCAGCAGCTTAACTTTGAGCCGGGACACCTCCTACGAGCAGTACTTC	CASSLTLSRDTSYEQYF
.	TRBV12-3/TRBV12-4	TRBJ2-7	.	TGTGCCAGCAGCCCCAGGATATCCTACGAGCAGTACTTC	CASSPRISYEQYF
.	TRBV30	TRBJ2-6	.	TGTGCCTGGAGTGCGGCGACAGGTCTAAGCTTTGGGGCCAACGTCCTGACTTTC	CAWSAATGLSFGANVLTF
.	TRBV10-3	TRBJ2-7	.	TGTGCCATCAGTGAGCTAAGGGGCGAGCAGTACTTC	CAISELRGEQYF
TRBD2	TRBV11-2	TRBJ2-1	.	TGTGCCAGCAGCGTTACTAGCGGGGGGGCCAATGAGCAGTTCTTC	CASSVTSGGANEQFF
TRBD2	TRBV7-3	TRBJ2-3	.	TGTGCCAGCAGCTCCCTAGCGGGAGGCACAGATACGCAGTATTTT	CASSSLAGGTDTQYF
.	TRBV6-1	TRBJ1-3	.	TGTGCCAGCAGTGAAGAGTCAGACTCTGGAAACACCATATATTTT	CASSEESDSGNTIYF
.	TRBV25-1	TRBJ1-2	.	TGTGCCAGCACTGCCGGACTCCATCCTAACTATGGCTACACCTTC	CASTAGLHPNYGYTF
TRBD1	TRBV6-5	TRBJ1-2	.	TGTGCCAGCAGACATACTCCGGGACAGGAAAGAGGCTACACCTTC	CASRHTPGQERGYTF
.	TRBV5-1	TRBJ1-2	few	TGCGCCAGCAGCGAGGTCGGATCTAACTATGGCTACACCTTC	CASSEVGSNYGYTF
TRBD2	TRBV5-1	TRBJ2-3	once	TGCGCCAGCAGCCCCGTTTGGGGACTAGCGGGAGACGGAACAGATACGCAGTATTTT	CASSPVWGLAGDGTDTQYF
TRBD1	TRBV6-1	TRBJ2-6	.	TGTGCCAGCAGACGAGGGACAGGGGAAGGGAACGTCCTGACTTTC	CASRRGTGEGNVLTF